These 12 T cell receptor beta chains came from one sample sequenced in a study of blood T cell repertoires in COVID-19. Clones were read by immunoSEQ multiplex PCR, and TCRdb kept only the in-frame ones, dropping some. Of 200,000 to 250,000 clones in the sample, about 85% were seen once. Material for sequencing was PBMCs or T cells enriched from blood (not recorded which). These receptors came from a man in his thirties or forties who had recovered from COVID-19.

The CDR3 loop is CASSLETGIYNEQFF. In DNA form, the CDR3 reads TGCGCCAGCAGCTTGGAGACGGGAATCTACAATGAGCAGTTCTTC. The chain uses TRBV5-1 and TRBJ2-1, with D possibly matching TRBD2 (5 bases). Germline CDR1 and CDR2: SGHRS and YFSETQ. There are 15 residues in the CDR3. V was shortened by 0 bases and J by 3 bases, with 10 bases between the two germline ends.

The chain recombines TRBV19 with TRBJ2-7; 8 nucleotides match TRBD2. Germline V CDR1 and CDR2: LNHDA, SQIVND (reference sequence). V was clipped by 5 bases and J by 4 bases; unmatched bases: 7. This CDR3 has 14 amino acids. CDR3 residues: CASSPTGLGYEQYF. The DNA for the CDR3 is TGTGCCAGTAGTCCAACGGGACTAGGGTACGAGCAGTACTTC. Full variable domain (rest looked up from reference TRBV19 and TRBJ2-7): DGGITQSPKYLFRKEGQNVTLSCEQNLNHDAMYWYRQDPGQGLRLIYYSQIVNDFQKGDIAEGYSVSREKKESFPLTVTSAQKNPTAFYLCASSPTGLGYEQYFGPGTRLTVT.

This chain joins TRBV27 and TRBJ1-2; the match to TRBD1 covers 9 bases. Trimming at V came to 6 bases and at J to 5 bases, leaving 4 bases not matched to a gene. Per the germline V gene, CDR1 is MNHEY and CDR2 is SMNVEV (reference sequence). The CDR3 is 13 residues long. CDR3 DNA: TGTGCCAGCAGAGGGACAGGGCCATATGGCTACACCTTC. It yields the protein CASRGTGPYGYTF.

This sequence joins TRBV7-9 and TRBJ1-1; no reliable D call. The length of the CDR3 is 14 residues. V dropped 0 bases and J dropped 6 bases, with 11 bases sitting between them. Germline V lookup: CDR1 SEHNR, CDR2 FQNEAQ (reference sequence). The CDR3 loop reads CASSLASGFAEAFF. CDR3 DNA: TGTGCCAGCAGCTTAGCCTCAGGTTTCGCTGAAGCTTTCTTT.

The genes are TRBV15 and TRBJ1-3, with D perhaps TRBD1 (5 bases). V was cut by 2 bases and J by 2 bases, with 13 bases left in between. The CDR3 is made up of 16 amino acids. Germline CDR1 reads LNHNV; CDR2 reads YYDKDF (reference sequence). The CDR3 nucleotides read TGTGCCACCAGCAGAAATCCAGGGATTGCTGGAAACACCATATATTTT. Translated, it gives CATSRNPGIAGNTIYF.

The chain couples TRBV21-1 to TRBJ1-4. TRBV21-1 is shown as a pseudogene. This CDR3 region has 15 residues. Written as DNA, the CDR3 is TGTGCCAGCAGCAACCACGGCGGAACCCGTTCTAAACTGTTTTTT. The encoded protein is CASSNHGGTRSKLFF.

The chain recombines TRBV6-2 or TRBV6-3 with TRBJ2-3, with 8 positions matching TRBD2. Germline CDR1 and CDR2: MNHEY and SVGEGT. The CDR3 runs 16 residues. The V and J ends lost 7 bases and 1 base, in that order; junction bases with no gene match: 10. The CDR3 reads CASTPFGRGGTDTQYF. The CDR3 coding sequence is TGTGCCAGCACCCCATTTGGGCGGGGGGGCACAGATACGCAGTATTTT.

This clone has just one count. The CDR3 protein is CASSITDSYEQYF. In DNA form, the CDR3 reads TGTGCCAGTAGTATTACAGATTCCTACGAGCAGTACTTC. This chain links TRBV19 with TRBJ2-7; D is ambiguous. This CDR3 has 13 residues. Germline V gives CDR1 LNHDA, CDR2 SQIVND (reference sequence). Trimming stripped 3 bases from V and 1 base from J, with 7 bases between.

The chain joins TRBV12-5 to TRBJ1-6; D gene unclear. The CDR3 has 14 residues. Germline V gene lookup returns CDR1 LGHNT and CDR2 FRNRAP. Between the trimmed V and J ends, which lost 7 bases and 7 bases, there was a span of 14 bases. The CDR3, as DNA: TGTGCTAGTGCCCTCGGAGGGTTGAATTCACCCCTCCACTTT. It encodes CASALGGLNSPLHF.

This chain uses TRBV6-2 or TRBV6-3 with TRBJ2-3; 10 nucleotides align to TRBD1. The CDR3 has 16 residues. Unmatched junction bases numbered 10, after V lost 4 bases and J lost 6 bases. Germline V gives CDR1 MNHEY, CDR2 SVGEGT. The CDR3 coding sequence is TGTGCCAGCAGTTCGCGGGGGACAGGGGCATCCGATACGCAGTATTTT. It yields the protein CASSSRGTGASDTQYF.

This clone came up once. V usage is TRBV30 and J usage is TRBJ1-1, with TRBD1 matching over 9 bases. The germline V gene encodes CDR1 GTSNPN and CDR2 SVGIG (reference sequence). Unmatched junction bases numbered 6, after V lost 2 bases and J lost 5 bases. This CDR3 has 14 amino acids. CDR3 DNA sequence: TGTGCCTGGAGTAGCACAGGGGGCTCGACTGAAGCTTTCTTT. It is translated as CAWSSTGGSTEAFF.

This clone was counted between two and nine times. The V gene is TRBV6-1, the J gene TRBJ2-7, with 12 bases fitting TRBD2. CDR1 is MNHNS, CDR2 SASEGT, per germline. This CDR3 is built from 18 residues. With V trimmed by 4 bases and J by 3 bases, 13 bases remained unmatched. In nucleotides, the CDR3 is TGTGCCAGCAGTGTTTGGCTAGCGGGGGGGACCGGTGACTACGAGCAGTACTTC. This codes for CASSVWLAGGTGDYEQYF.